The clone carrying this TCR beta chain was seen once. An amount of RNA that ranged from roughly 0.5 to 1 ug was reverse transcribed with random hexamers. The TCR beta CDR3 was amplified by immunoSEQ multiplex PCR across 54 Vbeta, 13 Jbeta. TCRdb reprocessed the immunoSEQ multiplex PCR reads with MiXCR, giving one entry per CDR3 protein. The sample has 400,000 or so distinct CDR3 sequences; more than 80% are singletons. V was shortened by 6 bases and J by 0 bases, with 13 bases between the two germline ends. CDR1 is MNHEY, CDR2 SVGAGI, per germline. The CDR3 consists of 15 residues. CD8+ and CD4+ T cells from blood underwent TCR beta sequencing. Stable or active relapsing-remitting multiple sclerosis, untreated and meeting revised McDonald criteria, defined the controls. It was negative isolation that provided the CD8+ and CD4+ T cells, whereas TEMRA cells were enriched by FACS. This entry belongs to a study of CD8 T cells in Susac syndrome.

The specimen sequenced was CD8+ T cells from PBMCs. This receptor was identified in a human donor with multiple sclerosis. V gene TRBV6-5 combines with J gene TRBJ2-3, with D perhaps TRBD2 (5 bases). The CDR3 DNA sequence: TGTGCCAGCAGAACCGACCCGGGAAGCACAGATACGCAGTATTTT. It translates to CASRTDPGSTDTQYF.